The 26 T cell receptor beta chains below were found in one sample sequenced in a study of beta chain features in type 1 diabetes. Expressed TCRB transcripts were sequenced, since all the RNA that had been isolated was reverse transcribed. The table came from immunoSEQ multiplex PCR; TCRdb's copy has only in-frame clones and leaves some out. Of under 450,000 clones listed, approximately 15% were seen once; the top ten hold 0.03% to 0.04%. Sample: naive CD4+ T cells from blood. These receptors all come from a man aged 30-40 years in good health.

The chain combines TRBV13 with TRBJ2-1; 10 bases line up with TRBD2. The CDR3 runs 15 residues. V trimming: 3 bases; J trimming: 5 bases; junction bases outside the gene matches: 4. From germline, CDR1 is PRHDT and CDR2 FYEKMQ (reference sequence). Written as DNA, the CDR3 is TGTGCCAGCAGCTTTCGGACTAGCGGAGACAATGAGCAGTTCTTC. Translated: CASSFRTSGDNEQFF. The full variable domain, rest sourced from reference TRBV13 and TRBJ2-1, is AAGVIQSPRHLIKEKRETATLKCYPIPRHDTVYWYQQGPGQDPQFLISFYEKMQSDKGSIPDRFSAQQFSDYHSELNMSSLELGDSALYFCASSFRTSGDNEQFFGPGTRLTVL.

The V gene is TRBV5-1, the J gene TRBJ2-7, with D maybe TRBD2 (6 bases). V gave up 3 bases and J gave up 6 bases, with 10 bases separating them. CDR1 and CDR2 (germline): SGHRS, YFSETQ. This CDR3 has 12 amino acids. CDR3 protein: CASSWGLSEQYF. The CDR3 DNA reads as TGCGCCAGCAGCTGGGGACTCTCCGAGCAGTACTTC.

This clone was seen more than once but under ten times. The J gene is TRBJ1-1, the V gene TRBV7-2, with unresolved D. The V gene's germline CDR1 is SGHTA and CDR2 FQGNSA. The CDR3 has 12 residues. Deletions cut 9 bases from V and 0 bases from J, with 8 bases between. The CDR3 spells CASIPVNTEAFF. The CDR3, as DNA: TGTGCCAGTATACCGGTGAACACTGAAGCTTTCTTT.

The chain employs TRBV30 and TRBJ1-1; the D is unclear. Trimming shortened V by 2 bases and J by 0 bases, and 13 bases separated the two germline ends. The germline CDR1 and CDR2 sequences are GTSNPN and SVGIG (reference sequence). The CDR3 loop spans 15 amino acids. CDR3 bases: TGTGCCTGGAGTAGCCTTCAGGTCCTGAACACTGAAGCTTTCTTT. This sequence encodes CAWSSLQVLNTEAFF.

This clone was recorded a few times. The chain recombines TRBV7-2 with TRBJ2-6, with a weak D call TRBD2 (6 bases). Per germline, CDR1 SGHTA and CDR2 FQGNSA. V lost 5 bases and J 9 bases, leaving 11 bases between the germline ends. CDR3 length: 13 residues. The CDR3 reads CASSAGRYNVLTF. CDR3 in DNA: TGTGCCAGCAGCGCGGGACGGTACAACGTCCTGACTTTC.

CDR3 bases: TGCGCCAGCAGCCTGCCCGGGACAGGGGGCTTTTGGGAGCAGTACTTC. This encodes CASSLPGTGGFWEQYF. The chain employs TRBV4-3 and TRBJ2-7; 12 bases are a match to TRBD1. Per germline, CDR1 LGHNA and CDR2 YSLEER. The junction had 11 bases not matched to a gene; V was cut back by 4 bases and J by 7 bases. CDR3 length equals 16 residues.

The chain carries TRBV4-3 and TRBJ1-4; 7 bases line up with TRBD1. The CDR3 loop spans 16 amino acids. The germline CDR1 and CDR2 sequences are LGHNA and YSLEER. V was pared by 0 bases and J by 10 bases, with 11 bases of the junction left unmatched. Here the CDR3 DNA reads TGCGCCAGCAGCCAAGAAACAGGGGCAATAGGTGGAAAACTGTTTTTT. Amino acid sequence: CASSQETGAIGGKLFF.

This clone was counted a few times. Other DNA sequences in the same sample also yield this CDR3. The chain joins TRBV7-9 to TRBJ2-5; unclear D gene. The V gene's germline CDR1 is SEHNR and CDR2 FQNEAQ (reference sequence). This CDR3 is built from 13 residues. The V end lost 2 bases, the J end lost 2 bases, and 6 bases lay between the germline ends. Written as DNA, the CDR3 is TGTGCCAGCAGCTTACTGGCGCAAGAGACCCAGTACTTC. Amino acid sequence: CASSLLAQETQYF. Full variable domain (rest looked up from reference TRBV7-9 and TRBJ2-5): DTGVSQNPRHKITKRGQNVTFRCDPISEHNRLYWYRQTLGQGPEFLTYFQNEAQLEKSRLLSDRFSAERPKGSFSTLEIQRTEQGDSAMYLCASSLLAQETQYFGPGTRLLVL.

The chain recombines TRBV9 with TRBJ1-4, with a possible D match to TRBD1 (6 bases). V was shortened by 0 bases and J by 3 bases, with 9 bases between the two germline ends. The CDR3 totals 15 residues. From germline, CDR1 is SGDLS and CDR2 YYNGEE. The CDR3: CASSVVGGANEKLFF. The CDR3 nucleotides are TGTGCCAGCAGCGTAGTCGGGGGCGCTAATGAAAAACTGTTTTTT.

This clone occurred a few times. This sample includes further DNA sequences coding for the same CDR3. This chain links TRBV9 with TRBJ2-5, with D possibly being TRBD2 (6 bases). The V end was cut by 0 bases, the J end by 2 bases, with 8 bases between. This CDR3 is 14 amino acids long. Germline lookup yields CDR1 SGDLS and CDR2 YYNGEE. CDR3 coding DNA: TGTGCCAGCAGCGTAGGGACTAAACAAGAGACCCAGTACTTC. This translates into CASSVGTKQETQYF. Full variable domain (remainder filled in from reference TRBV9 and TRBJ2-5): DSGVTQTPKHLITATGQRVTLRCSPRSGDLSVYWYQQSLDQGLQFLIQYYNGEERAKGNILERFSAQQFPDLHSELNLSSLELGDSALYFCASSVGTKQETQYFGPGTRLLVL.

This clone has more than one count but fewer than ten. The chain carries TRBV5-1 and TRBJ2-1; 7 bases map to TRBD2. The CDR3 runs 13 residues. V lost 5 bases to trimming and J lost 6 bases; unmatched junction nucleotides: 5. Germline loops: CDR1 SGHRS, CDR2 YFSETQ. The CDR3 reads CASSLLAINEQFF. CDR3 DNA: TGCGCCAGCAGTTTACTAGCGATCAATGAGCAGTTCTTC.

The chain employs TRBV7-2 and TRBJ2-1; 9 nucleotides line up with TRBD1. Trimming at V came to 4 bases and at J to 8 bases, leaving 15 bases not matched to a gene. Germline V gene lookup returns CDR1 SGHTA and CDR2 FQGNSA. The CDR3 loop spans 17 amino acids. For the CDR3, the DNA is TGTGCCAGCAGCTACCGCGTCGGGACAGGGAACATCCATGAGCAGTTCTTC. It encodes CASSYRVGTGNIHEQFF.

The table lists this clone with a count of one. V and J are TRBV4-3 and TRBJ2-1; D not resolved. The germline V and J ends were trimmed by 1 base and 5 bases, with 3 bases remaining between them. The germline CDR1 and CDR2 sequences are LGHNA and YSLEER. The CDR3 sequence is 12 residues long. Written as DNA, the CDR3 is TGCGCCAGCAGCCAAGCGAACAATGAGCAGTTCTTC. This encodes CASSQANNEQFF.

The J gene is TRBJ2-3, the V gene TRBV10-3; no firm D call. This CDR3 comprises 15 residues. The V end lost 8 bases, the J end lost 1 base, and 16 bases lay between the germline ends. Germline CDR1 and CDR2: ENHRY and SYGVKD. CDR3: CAIVAGSRRTDTQYF. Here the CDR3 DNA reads TGTGCCATCGTAGCCGGGTCCCGTCGCACAGATACGCAGTATTTT.

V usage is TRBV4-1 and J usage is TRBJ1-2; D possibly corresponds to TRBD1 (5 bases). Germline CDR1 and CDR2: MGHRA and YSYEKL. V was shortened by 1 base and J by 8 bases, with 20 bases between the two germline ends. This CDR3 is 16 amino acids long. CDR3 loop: CASSQGGWGSLWGYTF. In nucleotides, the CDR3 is TGCGCCAGCAGCCAAGGTGGATGGGGCTCACTATGGGGCTACACCTTC.

The CDR3 DNA reads TGTGCCAGCAGTGAAAGGACTAGCGGGAGGGTTGAAGAGACCCAGTACTTC. Residues: CASSERTSGRVEETQYF. The chain joins TRBV25-1 to TRBJ2-5; 15 nucleotides align to TRBD2. The CDR3 spans 17 residues. Trimming removed 2 bases from V and 3 bases from J; junction bases left unmatched: 4. Germline CDR1 MGHDK, CDR2 SYGVNS.

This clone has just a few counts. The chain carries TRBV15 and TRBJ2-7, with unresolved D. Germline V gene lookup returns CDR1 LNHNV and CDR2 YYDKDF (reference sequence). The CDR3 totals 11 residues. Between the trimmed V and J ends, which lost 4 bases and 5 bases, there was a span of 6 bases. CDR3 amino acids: CATSTRDEQYV. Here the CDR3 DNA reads TGTGCCACCAGCACCCGAGACGAGCAGTACGTC.

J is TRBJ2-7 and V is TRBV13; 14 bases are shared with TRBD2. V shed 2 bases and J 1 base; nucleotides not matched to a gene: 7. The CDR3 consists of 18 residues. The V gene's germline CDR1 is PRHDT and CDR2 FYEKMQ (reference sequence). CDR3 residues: CASSLRHGLAGGSYEQYF. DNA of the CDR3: TGTGCCAGCAGCTTACGTCATGGACTAGCGGGGGGATCCTACGAGCAGTACTTC.

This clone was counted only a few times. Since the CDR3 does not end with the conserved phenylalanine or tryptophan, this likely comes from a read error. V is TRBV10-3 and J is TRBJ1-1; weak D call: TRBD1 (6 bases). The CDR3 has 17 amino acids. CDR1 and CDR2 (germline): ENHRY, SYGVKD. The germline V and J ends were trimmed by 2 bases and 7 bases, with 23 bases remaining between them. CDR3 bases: TGTGCCATCAGTGAGAGGATGACAGGCGGAGGTGTGATTGAAGCTTTCTGT. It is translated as CAISERMTGGGVIEAFC.

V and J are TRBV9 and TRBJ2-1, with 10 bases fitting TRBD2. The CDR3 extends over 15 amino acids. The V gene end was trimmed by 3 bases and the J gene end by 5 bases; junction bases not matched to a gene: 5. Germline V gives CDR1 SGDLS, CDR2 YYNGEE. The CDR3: CASSDRTSGNNEQFF. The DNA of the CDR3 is TGTGCCAGCAGCGACCGGACTAGCGGAAACAATGAGCAGTTCTTC.

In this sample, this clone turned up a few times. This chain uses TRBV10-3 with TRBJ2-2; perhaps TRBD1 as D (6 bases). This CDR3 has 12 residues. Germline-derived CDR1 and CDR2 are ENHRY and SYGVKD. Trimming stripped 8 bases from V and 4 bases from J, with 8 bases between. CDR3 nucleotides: TGTGCCATCGCGGACAGCACCGGGGAGCTGTTTTTT. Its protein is CAIADSTGELFF.

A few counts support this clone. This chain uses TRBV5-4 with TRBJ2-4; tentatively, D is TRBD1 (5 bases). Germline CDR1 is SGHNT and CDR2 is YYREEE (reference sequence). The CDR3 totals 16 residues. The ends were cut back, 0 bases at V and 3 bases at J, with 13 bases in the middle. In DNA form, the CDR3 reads TGTGCCAGCAGCTTGGTAGGGGATAGGGGCAAAAACATTCAGTACTTC. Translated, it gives CASSLVGDRGKNIQYF.

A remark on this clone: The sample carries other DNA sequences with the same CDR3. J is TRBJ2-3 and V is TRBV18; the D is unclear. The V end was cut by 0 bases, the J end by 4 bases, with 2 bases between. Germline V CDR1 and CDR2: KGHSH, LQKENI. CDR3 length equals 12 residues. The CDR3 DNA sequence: TGTGCCAGCTCACCACCCCCAGATACGCAGTATTTT. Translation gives CASSPPPDTQYF.

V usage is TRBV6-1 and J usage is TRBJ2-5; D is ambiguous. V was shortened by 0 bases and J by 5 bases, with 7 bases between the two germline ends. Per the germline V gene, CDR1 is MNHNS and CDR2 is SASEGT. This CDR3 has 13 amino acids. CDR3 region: CASSEANGETQYF. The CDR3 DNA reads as TGTGCCAGCAGTGAAGCGAATGGGGAGACCCAGTACTTC.

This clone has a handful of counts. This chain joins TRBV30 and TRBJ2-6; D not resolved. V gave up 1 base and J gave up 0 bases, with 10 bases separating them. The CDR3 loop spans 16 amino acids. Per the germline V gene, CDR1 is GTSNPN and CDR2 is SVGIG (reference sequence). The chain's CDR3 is CAWSGTPSSGANVLTF. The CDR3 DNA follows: TGTGCCTGGAGTGGAACCCCAAGCTCTGGGGCCAACGTCCTGACTTTC.

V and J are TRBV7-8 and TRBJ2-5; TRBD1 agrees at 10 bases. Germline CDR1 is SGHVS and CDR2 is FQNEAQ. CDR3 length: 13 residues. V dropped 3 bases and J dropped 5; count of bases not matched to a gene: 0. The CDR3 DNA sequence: TGTGCCAGCAGCTTGGACAGGGGGGAGACCCAGTACTTC. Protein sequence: CASSLDRGETQYF.